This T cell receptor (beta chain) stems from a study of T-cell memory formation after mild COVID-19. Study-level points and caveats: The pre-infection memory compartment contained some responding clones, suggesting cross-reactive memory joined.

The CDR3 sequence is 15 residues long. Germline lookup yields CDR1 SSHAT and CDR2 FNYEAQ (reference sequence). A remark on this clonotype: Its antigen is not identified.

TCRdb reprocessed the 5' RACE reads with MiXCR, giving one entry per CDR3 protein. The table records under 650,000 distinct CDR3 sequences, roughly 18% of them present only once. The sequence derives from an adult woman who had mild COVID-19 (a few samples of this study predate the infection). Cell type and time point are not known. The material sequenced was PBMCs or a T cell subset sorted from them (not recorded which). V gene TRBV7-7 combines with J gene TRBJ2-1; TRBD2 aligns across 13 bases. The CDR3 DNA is TGTGCTAGCGGGCACGGACTAGCGGGAGTCGATGAGCAGTTCTTC. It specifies CASGHGLAGVDEQFF.